The 5 T cell receptor beta chains below all came from one sample that was sequenced in a study of T-cell reconstitution after alpha-beta-depleted transplantation in children. Unique molecular identifiers were built into the TCRbeta library. In TCRdb, the PCR reads were re-called with MiXCR into one record per CDR3 protein. In the table there are under 850,000 distinct CDR3 sequences, about an eighth of which are singletons. This sample comprised PBMCs, obtained before TCRalphabeta/CD19-depleted stem cell transplant. Source of these receptors: a girl aged 2 to 10 with congenital amegakaryocytic thrombocytopenia, due to receive a stem cell transplant.

This clonotype was picked up many times. Relative to the germline gene, one junction end is altered; a read error may explain this. V and J are TRBV5-1 and TRBJ2-7; D remains ambiguous. The CDR3 covers 12 residues. Germline CDR1 reads SGHRS; CDR2 reads YFSETQ. As DNA, the CDR3 is TGTGCCAGCAGCTGGGACTCCTACGAGCAGTACTTC. This gives the protein CASSWDSYEQYF. Full variable domain (rest looked up from reference TRBV5-1 and TRBJ2-7): KAGVTQTPRYLIKTRGQQVTLSCSPISGHRSVSWYQQTPGQGLQFLFEYFSETQRNKGNFPGRFSGRQFSNSRSEMNVSTLELGDSALYLCASSWDSYEQYFGPGTRLTVT.

At least ten counts were recorded for this clonotype. The chain links TRBV7-2 to TRBJ2-1; D call uncertain. With 1 base removed from V and 15 bases from J, the gap between germline ends came to 16 bases. The germline V gene has CDR1 SGHTA and CDR2 FQGNSA. This CDR3 spans 13 amino acids. The CDR3 reads CASSLDKGELGFF. CDR3 in DNA: TGTGCCAGCAGCTTAGATAAGGGTGAGCTCGGGTTCTTC. The complete variable domain, with remaining parts taken from reference TRBV7-2 and TRBJ2-1, reads GAGVSQSPSNKVTEKGKDVELRCDPISGHTALYWYRQSLGQGLEFLIYFQGNSAPDKSGLPSDRFSAERTGGSVSTLTIQRTQQEDSAVYLCASSLDKGELGFFGPGTRLTVL.

The rearrangement links TRBV15 to TRBJ2-7; the match to TRBD1 covers 8 bases. In germline, CDR1 is LNHNV, CDR2 YYDKDF (reference sequence). Unmatched junction bases numbered 9, after V lost 7 bases and J lost 4 bases. The CDR3 runs 14 residues. The CDR3, as DNA: TGTGCCACCACCATACGGGACAGGCGATACGAGCAGTACTTC. The encoded protein is CATTIRDRRYEQYF.

The chain links TRBV20-1 to TRBJ2-7; D not resolved. Germline-derived CDR1 and CDR2 are DFQATT and SNEGSKA (reference sequence). This CDR3 comprises 16 residues. V lost 0 bases, J lost 0 bases, and 15 bases lay in between. The CDR3 region is CSARDQMAASSYEQYF. The CDR3 DNA follows: TGCAGTGCTAGAGATCAAATGGCCGCGAGCTCCTACGAGCAGTACTTC.

This clonotype was seen repeatedly, ten times or more. This chain connects TRBV12-3 or TRBV12-4 to TRBJ2-2; D not certain. This CDR3 is 13 amino acids long. V was shortened by 8 bases and J by 3 bases, with 10 bases between the two germline ends. This CDR3 reads CASVHFHTGELFF. CDR3 DNA sequence: TGTGCCAGCGTACACTTCCACACCGGGGAGCTGTTTTTT.